This paragraph reports one TCR beta chain. Treatment in this sample: 15 to 20 received Ad26.COV2.S at low or high dose, single or two shots; about five received placebo; per-sample allocation not given. Sample collection was performed on day 63 after the first vaccine or placebo injection. An Ad26 vector that expressed Wuhan-strain SARS-CoV-2 spike constituted the vaccine. Germline CDR1 MGHRA, CDR2 YSYEKL. The V and J ends lost 4 bases and 2 bases, in that order; junction bases with no gene match: 10. This CDR3 spans 16 amino acids. This record comes from a study of Ad26.COV2.S vaccination and SARS-CoV-2 variants. The overall study: Ad26.COV2.S arm of COV1001 included the donor. Ad26.COV2.S shots went into the muscle once or twice, 56 days apart.

Repertoires were generated with immunoSEQ multiplex PCR, while TCRdb's copy carries only in-frame clones and drops some. The data show around 270,000 clones, around 88% seen once. The V gene is TRBV4-1, the J gene TRBJ1-2; 7 nucleotides agree with TRBD1. This clonotype was sampled from a person aged 18 to 65 who received the Ad26.COV2.S COVID-19 vaccine or a placebo. The sample consisted of peripheral blood, taken in a trial of Ad26.COV2.S vaccine versus placebo. The CDR3 is CASSPSPGQTNYGYTF. As DNA, the CDR3 is TGCGCCAGCAGCCCAAGCCCGGGACAGACAAACTATGGCTACACCTTC.